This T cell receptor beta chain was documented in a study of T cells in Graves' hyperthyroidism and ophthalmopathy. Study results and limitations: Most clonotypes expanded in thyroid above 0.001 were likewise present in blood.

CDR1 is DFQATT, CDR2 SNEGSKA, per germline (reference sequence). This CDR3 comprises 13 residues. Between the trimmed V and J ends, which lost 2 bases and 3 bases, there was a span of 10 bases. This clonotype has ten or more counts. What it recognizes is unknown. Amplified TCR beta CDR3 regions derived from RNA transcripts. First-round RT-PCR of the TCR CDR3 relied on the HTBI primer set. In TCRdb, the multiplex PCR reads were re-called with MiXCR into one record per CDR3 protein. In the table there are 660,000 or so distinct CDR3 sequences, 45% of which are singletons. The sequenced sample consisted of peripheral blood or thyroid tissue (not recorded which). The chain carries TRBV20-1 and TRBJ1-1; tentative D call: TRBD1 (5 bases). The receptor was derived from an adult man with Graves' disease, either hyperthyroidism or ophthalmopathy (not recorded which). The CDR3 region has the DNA TGCAGTGCTAGAAGGTCGGGACACACTGAAGCTTTCTTT. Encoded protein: CSARRSGHTEAFF.